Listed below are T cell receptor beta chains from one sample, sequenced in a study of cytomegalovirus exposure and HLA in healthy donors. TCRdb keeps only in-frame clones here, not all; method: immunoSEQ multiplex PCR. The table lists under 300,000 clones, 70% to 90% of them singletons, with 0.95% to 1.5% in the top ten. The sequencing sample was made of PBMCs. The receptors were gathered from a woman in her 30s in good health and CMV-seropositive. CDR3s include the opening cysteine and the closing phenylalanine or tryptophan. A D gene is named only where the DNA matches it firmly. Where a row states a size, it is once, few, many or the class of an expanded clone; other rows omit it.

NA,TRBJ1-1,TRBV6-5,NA,CASSYPGQSDEAFF,TGTGCCAGCAGTTACCCCGGACAAAGTGATGAAGCTTTCTTT
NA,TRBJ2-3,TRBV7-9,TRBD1,CASSSGQYLTDTQYF,TGTGCCAGCAGCTCGGGACAGTACCTCACAGATACGCAGTATTTT
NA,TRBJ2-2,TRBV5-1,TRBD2,CASSLGTSGSPGELFF,TGCGCCAGCAGCTTGGGGACTAGCGGGAGTCCCGGGGAGCTGTTTTTT
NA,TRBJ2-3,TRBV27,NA,CASSFLATSTDTQYF,TGTGCCAGCAGTTTCTTAGCGACTAGCACAGATACGCAGTATTTT
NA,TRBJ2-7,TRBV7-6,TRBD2,CASSLKAGVDEQYF,TGTGCCAGCAGCTTAAAAGCGGGAGTTGACGAGCAGTACTTC
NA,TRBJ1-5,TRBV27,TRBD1,CASSPGQGGQLQHF,TGTGCCAGCAGCCCGGGACAGGGCGGCCAGCTCCAGCATTTT
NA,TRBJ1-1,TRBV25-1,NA,CASSESRGPLNTEAFF,TGTGCCAGCAGTGAATCAAGGGGCCCTCTGAACACTGAAGCTTTCTTT
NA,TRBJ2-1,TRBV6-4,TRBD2,CASSGSGTSNEQFF,TGTGCCAGCAGTGGCTCCGGGACTAGCAATGAGCAGTTCTTC
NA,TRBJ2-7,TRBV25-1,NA,CASSEPASGSYEQYF,TGTGCCAGCAGTGAACCGGCGAGCGGCTCCTACGAGCAGTACTTC
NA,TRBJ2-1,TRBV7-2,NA,CASSIGGSYNEQFF,TGTGCCAGCAGCATCGGGGGCTCCTACAATGAGCAGTTCTTC
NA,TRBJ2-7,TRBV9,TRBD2,CASSVTSGSMYEQYF,TGTGCCAGCAGCGTGACTAGCGGGAGTATGTACGAGCAGTACTTC
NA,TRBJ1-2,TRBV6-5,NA,CATTLSGDYGYTF,TGTGCCACGACCTTATCAGGGGACTATGGCTACACCTTC
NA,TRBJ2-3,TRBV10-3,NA,CAISDPGRLGTDTQYF,TGTGCCATCAGTGACCCTGGGAGGTTAGGCACAGATACGCAGTATTTT
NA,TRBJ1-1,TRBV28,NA,CASSLIVGSEAFF,TGTGCCAGCAGTTTAATTGTGGGCAGTGAAGCTTTCTTT
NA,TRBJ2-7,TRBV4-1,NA,CASSQDAASVLYEQYF,TGCGCCAGCAGCCAAGATGCGGCTAGCGTCCTTTACGAGCAGTACTTC
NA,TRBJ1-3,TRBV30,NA,CAWRYTGLLGSGNTIYF,TGTGCCTGGAGATATACAGGGTTGTTGGGCTCTGGAAACACCATATATTTT
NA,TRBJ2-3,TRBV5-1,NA,CASSLYLADTQYF,TGCGCCAGCAGCTTGTACTTGGCAGATACGCAGTATTTT
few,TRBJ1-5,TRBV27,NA,CASSSGATRQPQHF,TGTGCCAGCAGTTCAGGGGCCACGAGGCAGCCCCAGCATTTT
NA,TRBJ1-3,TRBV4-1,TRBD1,CASSQMGQGRRGNTIYF,TGCGCCAGCAGCCAAATGGGACAGGGGAGGCGTGGAAACACCATATATTTT
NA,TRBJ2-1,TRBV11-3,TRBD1,CASSLRTDRGNEQFF,TGTGCCAGCAGTCTCCGAACGGACAGGGGGAATGAGCAGTTCTTC
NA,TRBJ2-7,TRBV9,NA,CASSVDEEGSAWEQYF,TGTGCCAGCAGCGTAGATGAGGAGGGCAGCGCGTGGGAGCAGTACTTC
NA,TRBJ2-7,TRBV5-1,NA,CASSSDGGSYEQYF,TGCGCCAGCAGCTCTGATGGAGGCTCCTACGAGCAGTACTTC
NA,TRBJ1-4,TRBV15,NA,CATTGRQSHEKLFF,TGTGCCACGACCGGACGACAGAGCCATGAAAAACTGTTTTTT
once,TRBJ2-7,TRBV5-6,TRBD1,CASSLSGTASYEQYF,TGTGCCAGCAGCTTGTCCGGGACAGCCTCCTACGAGCAGTACTTC
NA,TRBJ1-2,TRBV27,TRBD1,CASSFQGEEGYTF,TGTGCCAGCAGTTTTCAGGGGGAGGAAGGCTACACCTTC
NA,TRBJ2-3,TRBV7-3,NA,CASSPMGGGGADTQYF,TGTGCCAGCAGCCCCATGGGGGGAGGTGGCGCAGATACGCAGTATTTT
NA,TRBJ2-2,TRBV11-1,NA,CASSLNTGELFF,TGTGCCAGCAGCCTAAACACCGGGGAGCTGTTTTTT